The sequence of this T cell receptor beta chain was determined in a study of blood T cell repertoires in COVID-19. Method: immunoSEQ multiplex PCR; TCRdb's copy keeps in-frame clones and lacks some. The data hold about 30,000 clones, with roughly 80% observed a single time. The CDR3 extends over 16 amino acids. Between the trimmed V and J ends, which lost 0 bases and 12 bases, there was a span of 20 bases. The germline gives CDR1 LGHNA, CDR2 YNFKEQ. The sequence was obtained from a man in his 70s with COVID-19, enrolled during active disease. The sample consisted of peripheral blood. J is TRBJ1-4 and V is TRBV4-2; the D gene is possibly TRBD1 (6 bases). In DNA form, the CDR3 reads TGTGCCAGCAGCCAAGATGATGGCAGGGGTCGACCAGAACTGTTTTTT. Protein: CASSQDDGRGRPELFF.